Presented here are 2 T cell receptor beta chains from one specimen sequenced in a study of CD8 T cells in ankylosing spondylitis. General study points: For ankylosing spondylitis blood, a TCR beta motif of seven to nine highly homologous variants appeared characteristic.

For these TCRs, the target antigens are not known. TCRdb re-called the 5' RACE reads with MiXCR, one entry per CDR3 protein. The data contain under 250,000 distinct CDR3 sequences, about 6.7% of them singletons. The sequencing input was blood, either unsorted or a sorted T cell fraction (not recorded which). Every receptor here comes from a male donor with ankylosing spondylitis.

The V call is TRBV5-5, the J call TRBJ2-7; D gene unclear. CDR1 and CDR2 from the germline V gene are SGHKS and YYEKEE (reference sequence). Trimming removed 4 bases at V and 6 bases at J, with 14 bases between. The CDR3 is 13 amino acids. For the CDR3, the DNA is TGTGCCAGCAGCCCCTTTAGGGCACTCGAGCAGTACTTC. The encoded protein is CASSPFRALEQYF.

This clonotype showed up just a few times. This chain uses TRBV27 with TRBJ2-2; 7 nucleotides line up with TRBD1. CDR3 length: 15 residues. Germline V lookup: CDR1 MNHEY, CDR2 SMNVEV (reference sequence). The V and J ends lost 10 bases and 0 bases, in that order; junction bases with no gene match: 8. The CDR3 spells CATNGTAPNTGELFF. The CDR3 DNA is TGTGCCACCAACGGGACAGCTCCGAACACCGGGGAGCTGTTTTTT.